This T cell receptor (beta chain) was captured by sequencing in a study of identical twins. The CDR3 consists of 13 residues. The V end lost 1 base, the J end lost 10 bases, and 11 bases lay between the germline ends. In germline, CDR1 is LNHNV, CDR2 YYDKDF (reference sequence). MiXCR, applied by TCRdb to the 5' RACE reads, yields one record per CDR3 protein. Of 450,000 or so distinct CDR3 sequences in the sample, approximately 25% were seen once. In addition, the sample was reused for a study of T cells expressing NK-cell markers.

The TCR sequence derives from a woman aged 18-30 years in good health. Sequenced material: CD4+ T cells sorted from blood. V is TRBV15 and J is TRBJ1-5; maybe TRBD1 (5 bases). The DNA for the CDR3 is TGTGCCACCAGCAGAGGGGACGGGCTCCCCCAGCATTTT. Encoded protein: CATSRGDGLPQHF. Supplemented by reference TRBV15 and TRBJ1-5, the full variable domain reads DAMVIQNPRYQVTQFGKPVTLSCSQTLNHNVMYWYQQKSSQAPKLLFHYYDKDFNNEADTPDNFQSRRPNTSFCFLDIRSPGLGDTAMYLCATSRGDGLPQHFGDGTRLSIL.